This is a list of T cell receptor beta chains from one sample in a study of cytomegalovirus exposure and HLA in healthy donors. This table comes from immunoSEQ multiplex PCR, and its TCRdb copy is limited to in-frame clones, with some not included. The top ten clones hold roughly 2.5% of a sample with some 150,000 clones, approximately 61% of them seen once. Sequenced material: PBMCs. Source of these receptors: a middle-aged woman in good health and CMV-seronegative. The CDR3 runs from the conserved cysteine through the conserved F or W. A D gene is named only where the DNA matches it firmly. Rows give clone size only sometimes, using once, few, many, or a class for an expanded clone.

J gene | V gene | clone size | D gene | CDR3 DNA | CDR3 protein
TRBJ1-1 | TRBV9 | - | - | TGTGCCAGCAGCGTAGGACAGGCGAACACTGAAGCTTTCTTT | CASSVGQANTEAFF
TRBJ1-1 | TRBV7-9 | - | - | TGTGCCAGCAGCTTACAGGGGTCGACTTTCTTT | CASSLQGSTFF
TRBJ2-1 | TRBV6-5 | - | - | TGTGCCAGCAGGGGGGCTTCCTACAATGAGCAGTTCTTC | CASRGASYNEQFF
TRBJ2-5 | TRBV7-9 | - | TRBD2 | TGTGCCAGCAGTAAGCTTGTTACTAGCGGGGAAGGAGTCCTGGGGACCCAGTACTTC | CASSKLVTSGEGVLGTQYF
TRBJ2-3 | TRBV4-2 | - | TRBD2 | TGTGCCAGCAGCCAAGATCCTAGCGGGGGGCCAGATACGCAGTATTTT | CASSQDPSGGPDTQYF
TRBJ1-1 | TRBV7-2 | few | - | TGTGCCAGCAGCATGACGGGGAACACTGAAGCTTTCTTT | CASSMTGNTEAFF
TRBJ1-6 | TRBV19 | once | - | TGTGCCAGTAGTATCGCGGGCCAACGGAATTCACCCCTCCACTTT | CASSIAGQRNSPLHF
TRBJ2-3 | TRBV25-1 | few | TRBD2 | TGTGCCTCGAGCGGGGAAGGGACAGATACGCAGTATTTT | CASSGEGTDTQYF
TRBJ1-5 | TRBV5-1 | few | - | TGCGCCAGCAGCTTATCAGGGGACAATCAGCCCCAGCATTTT | CASSLSGDNQPQHF
TRBJ1-2 | TRBV5-1 | - | TRBD1 | TGCGCCAGCAGCTTGGGGGACAGGGAAGGATCCTACACCTTC | CASSLGDREGSYTF
TRBJ1-1 | TRBV7-2 | few | - | TGTGCCAGCAGCTTTGGGGGAGGCATGAACACTGAAGCTTTCTTT | CASSFGGGMNTEAFF
TRBJ2-7 | TRBV7-6 | - | TRBD1 | TGTGCCAGCAGCTTAGGGACAGGTTCCTACGAGCAGTACTTC | CASSLGTGSYEQYF
TRBJ1-1 | TRBV30 | - | TRBD1 | TGTGCCTGGTCAGCCGGGACAGGGGGCGCGGCTTTCTTT | CAWSAGTGGAAFF
TRBJ1-5 | TRBV2 | - | - | TGTGCCAGCAGGGTACAGGGAGTCGGCAATCAGCCCCAGCATTTT | CASRVQGVGNQPQHF
TRBJ1-2 | TRBV16 | - | TRBD1 | TGTGCCAGCAGCCAAAGAACCCGGGACAGGAGTTATGGCTACACCTTC | CASSQRTRDRSYGYTF
TRBJ2-7 | TRBV20-1 | few | - | TGCAGTGCCCCGAGCTCCTACGAGCAGTACTTC | CSAPSSYEQYF
TRBJ2-7 | TRBV10-3 | few | - | TGTGCCAGCGCGGCGACGTCAGCCTACGAGCAGTACTTC | CASAATSAYEQYF
TRBJ2-7 | TRBV6-6 | many | - | TGTGCCAGCAGTTACGAAATCTTCAGCTCCTACGAGCAGTACTTC | CASSYEIFSSYEQYF
TRBJ2-7 | TRBV29-1 | - | - | TGCAGCGTGCTACAGGGAAGCGAGCAGTACTTC | CSVLQGSEQYF
TRBJ2-5 | TRBV19 | - | - | TGTGCCAGTAGCCGAGGCGGGTTGGGCCAAGAGACCCAGTACTTC | CASSRGGLGQETQYF
TRBJ2-1 | TRBV4-1 | few | - | TGCGCCAGCAGCCAAGAACAGGCTGGCTACAATGAGCAGTTCTTC | CASSQEQAGYNEQFF
TRBJ1-1 | TRBV2 | - | - | TGTGCCAGCAGGTTGGACAGGAACACTGAAGCTTTCTTT | CASRLDRNTEAFF
TRBJ1-2 | TRBV19 | - | - | TGTGCCAGTAGGTGGACAGATATATCTTCGGGCTACACCTTC | CASRWTDISSGYTF
TRBJ2-1 | TRBV5-6 | - | TRBD2 | TGTGCCAGCAGCTCAGTAGCGGGGGGGCTATACAATGAGCAGTTCTTC | CASSSVAGGLYNEQFF
TRBJ1-1 | TRBV27 | - | TRBD1 | TGTGCCAGCAGTCAACAGGGGACTGAAGCTTTCTTT | CASSQQGTEAFF
TRBJ2-7 | TRBV27 | - | - | TGTGCCAGCAGTTTATCGTGGGGGGGCCCCTACGAGCAGTACTTC | CASSLSWGGPYEQYF